This paragraph reports one TCR beta chain. Per germline, CDR1 SGHVS and CDR2 FNYEAQ. Losses at the gene ends were 1 base for V and 2 bases for J; bases not matched to a gene: 5. The CDR3 has 16 amino acids. The entry originates in a study of blood T cell repertoires in COVID-19. In the study overall: Acute-phase and convalescent COVID-19 samples originated in the United States, Italy and Spain. Nucleic acid was either cDNA or gDNA, and it came from T cells, B-cell-depleted T cells, or PBMCs.

How the authors handled the data: Reference gene primers were amplified, and this amplification served to estimate nucleated cell counts. Here immunoSEQ multiplex PCR was the method, and the copy in TCRdb shows in-frame clones only, minus some. V, J and clone size were drawn from that table, and D and trimming were deduced from the DNA. The table includes about 55,000 clones, approximately 90% detected once. Source material: peripheral blood. The origin of this receptor is a man aged 40-50 years with acute or convalescent COVID-19. The chain employs TRBV7-6 and TRBJ2-7; 10 bases are shared with TRBD2. The CDR3 nucleotides read TGTGCCAGCAGCTTAGGTACTAGCGGGACACCCTACGAGCAGTACTTC. Amino acid sequence: CASSLGTSGTPYEQYF. The full variable domain, with the rest looked up from reference TRBV7-6 and TRBJ2-7, is GAGVSQSPRYKVTKRGQDVALRCDPISGHVSLYWYRQALGQGPEFLTYFNYEAQQDKSGLPNDRFSAERPEGSISTLTIQRTEQRDSAMYRCASSLGTSGTPYEQYFGPGTRLTVT.